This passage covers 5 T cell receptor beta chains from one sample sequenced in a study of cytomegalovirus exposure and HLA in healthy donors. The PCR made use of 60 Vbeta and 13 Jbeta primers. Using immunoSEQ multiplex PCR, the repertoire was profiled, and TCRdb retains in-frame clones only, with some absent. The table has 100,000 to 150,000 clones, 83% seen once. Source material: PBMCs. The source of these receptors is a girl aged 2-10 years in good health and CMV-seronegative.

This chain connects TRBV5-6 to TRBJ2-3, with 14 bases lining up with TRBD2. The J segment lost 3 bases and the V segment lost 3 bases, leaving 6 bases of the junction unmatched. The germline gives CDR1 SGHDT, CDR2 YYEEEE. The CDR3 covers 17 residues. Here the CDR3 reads CASSYGTSGSMTDTQYF. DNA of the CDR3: TGTGCCAGCAGCTACGGGACTAGCGGGAGTATGACAGATACGCAGTATTTT.

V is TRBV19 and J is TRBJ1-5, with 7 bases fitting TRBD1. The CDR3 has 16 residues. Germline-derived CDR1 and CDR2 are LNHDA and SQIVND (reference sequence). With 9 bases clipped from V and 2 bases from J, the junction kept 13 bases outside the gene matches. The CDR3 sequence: CASDVEGASGNQPQHF. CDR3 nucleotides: TGTGCCAGCGATGTCGAGGGGGCGTCGGGCAATCAGCCCCAGCATTTT.

This chain's CDR3 is CASSLAGLDYNEQFF. DNA of the CDR3: TGCGCCAGCAGCCTAGCGGGACTGGACTACAATGAGCAGTTCTTC. This sequence joins TRBV4-1 and TRBJ2-1; TRBD2 matches 8 bases. In germline, CDR1 is MGHRA, CDR2 YSYEKL. J was trimmed by 3 bases and V by 4 bases; bases with no gene match: 5. CDR3 size: 15 residues.

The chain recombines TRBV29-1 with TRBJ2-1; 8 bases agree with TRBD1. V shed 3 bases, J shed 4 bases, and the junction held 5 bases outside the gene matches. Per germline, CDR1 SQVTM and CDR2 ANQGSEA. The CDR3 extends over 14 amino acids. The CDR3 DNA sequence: TGCAGCGTTGATTCCGGACAGGGTTACAATGAGCAGTTCTTC. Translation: CSVDSGQGYNEQFF.

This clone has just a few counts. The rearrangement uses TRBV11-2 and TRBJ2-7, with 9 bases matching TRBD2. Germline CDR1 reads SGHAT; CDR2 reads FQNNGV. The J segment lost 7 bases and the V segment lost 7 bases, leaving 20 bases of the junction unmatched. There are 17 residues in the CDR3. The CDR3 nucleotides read TGTGCCAGCATCCAGCGGGCCCGACTAGCGGCCCCGAGGGAGCAGTACTTC. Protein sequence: CASIQRARLAAPREQYF. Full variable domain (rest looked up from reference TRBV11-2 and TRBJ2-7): EAGVAQSPRYKIIEKRQSVAFWCNPISGHATLYWYQQILGQGPKLLIQFQNNGVVDDSQLPKDRFSAERLKGVDSTLKIQPAKLEDSAVYLCASIQRARLAAPREQYFGPGTRLTVT.